This T cell receptor beta chain was captured by sequencing in a study of blood T cell repertoires in COVID-19. Profiled with immunoSEQ multiplex PCR; TCRdb holds only in-frame clones, not every one. Of about 100,000 clones listed, around four fifths are singletons. Germline V gene sequence: CDR1 SGHTA, CDR2 FQGNSA. This CDR3 contains 15 residues. V gave up 5 bases and J gave up 6 bases; unmatched junction bases: 9. This clone was seen a handful of times. The rearrangement links TRBV7-2 to TRBJ2-3; 9 bases are a match to TRBD2. Sample: peripheral blood. This receptor was identified in a man aged 65 to 85 with acute or convalescent COVID-19. Written as DNA, the CDR3 is TGTGCCAGCAGCCTGCCAGCGGGGGGCCTCGATACGCAGTATTTT. Amino acid sequence: CASSLPAGGLDTQYF.